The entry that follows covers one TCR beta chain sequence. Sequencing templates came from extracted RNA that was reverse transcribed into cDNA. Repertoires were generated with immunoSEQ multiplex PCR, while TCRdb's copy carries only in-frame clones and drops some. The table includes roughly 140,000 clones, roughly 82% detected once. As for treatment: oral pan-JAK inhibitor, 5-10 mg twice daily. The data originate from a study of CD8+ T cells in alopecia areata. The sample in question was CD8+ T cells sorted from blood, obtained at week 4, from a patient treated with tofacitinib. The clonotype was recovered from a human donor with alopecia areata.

CDR3 coding DNA: TGTGCCAGCAGCGTCGGACAGGGGAACACTGAAGCTTTCTTT. This sequence encodes CASSVGQGNTEAFF. V is TRBV27 and J is TRBJ1-1; 8 bases fit TRBD1. This CDR3 comprises 14 residues. The V gene end was trimmed by 6 bases and the J gene end by 1 base; junction bases not matched to a gene: 4. Germline V gene lookup returns CDR1 MNHEY and CDR2 SMNVEV (reference sequence).